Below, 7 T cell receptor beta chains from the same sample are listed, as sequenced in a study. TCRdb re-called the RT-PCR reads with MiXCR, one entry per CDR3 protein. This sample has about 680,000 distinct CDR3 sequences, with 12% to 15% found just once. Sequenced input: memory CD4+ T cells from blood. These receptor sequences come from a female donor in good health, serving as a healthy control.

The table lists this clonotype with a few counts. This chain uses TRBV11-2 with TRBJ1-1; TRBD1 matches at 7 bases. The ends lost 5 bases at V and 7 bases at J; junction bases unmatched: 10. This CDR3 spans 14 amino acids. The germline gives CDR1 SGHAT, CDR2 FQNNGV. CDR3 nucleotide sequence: TGTGCCAGCAGCCCCCCGGGACAGCACCTTGAAGCTTTCTTT. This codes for CASSPPGQHLEAFF.

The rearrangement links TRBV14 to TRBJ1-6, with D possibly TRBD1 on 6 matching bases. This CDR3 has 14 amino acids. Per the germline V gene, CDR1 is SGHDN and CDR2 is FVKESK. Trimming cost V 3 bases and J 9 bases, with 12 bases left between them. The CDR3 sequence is CASSHSGVGSPLHF. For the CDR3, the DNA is TGTGCCAGCAGCCACTCAGGGGTCGGTTCACCCCTCCACTTT.

The CDR3 DNA reads as TGTGCCAGCAGCTTAACGACAGGGGATAGGACCCAGTACTTC. Translation: CASSLTTGDRTQYF. The rearrangement joins TRBV5-5 to TRBJ2-5; 8 bases map to TRBD1. The V segment lost 2 bases and the J segment 7 bases; nucleotides outside the gene matches: 7. The CDR3 has 14 residues. Germline lookup yields CDR1 SGHKS and CDR2 YYEKEE (reference sequence).

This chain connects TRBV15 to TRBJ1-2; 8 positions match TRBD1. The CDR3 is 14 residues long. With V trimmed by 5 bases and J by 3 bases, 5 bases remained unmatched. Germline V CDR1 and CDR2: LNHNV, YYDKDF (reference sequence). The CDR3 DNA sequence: TGTGCCACCAGCCCCGGGACAGGCCACTATGGCTACACCTTC. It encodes CATSPGTGHYGYTF.

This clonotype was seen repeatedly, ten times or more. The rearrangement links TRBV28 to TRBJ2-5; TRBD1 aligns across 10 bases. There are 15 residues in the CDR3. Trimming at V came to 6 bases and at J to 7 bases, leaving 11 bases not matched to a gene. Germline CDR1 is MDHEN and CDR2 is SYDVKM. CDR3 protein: CASSSGTGEGGTQYF. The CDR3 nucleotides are TGTGCCAGCAGCTCCGGGACAGGGGAAGGAGGGACCCAGTACTTC.

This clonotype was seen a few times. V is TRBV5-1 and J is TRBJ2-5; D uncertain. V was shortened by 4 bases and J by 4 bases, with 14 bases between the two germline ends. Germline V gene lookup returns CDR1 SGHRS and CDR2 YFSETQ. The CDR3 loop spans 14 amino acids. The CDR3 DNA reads TGCGCCAGCAGCCTCGCTCAGACCTTAGAGACCCAGTACTTC. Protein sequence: CASSLAQTLETQYF.

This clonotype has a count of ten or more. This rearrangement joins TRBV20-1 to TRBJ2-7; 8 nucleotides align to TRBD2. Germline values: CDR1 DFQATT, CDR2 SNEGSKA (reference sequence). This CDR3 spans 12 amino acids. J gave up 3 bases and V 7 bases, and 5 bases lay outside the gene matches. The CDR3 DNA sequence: TGCAGTGGTATCGGGACTAGCTACGAGCAGTACTTC. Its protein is CSGIGTSYEQYF.